The table lists the clone carrying this T cell receptor beta chain with many counts. Time point here: blood at routine non-recurrence follow-up after resection. The input material, whole RNA from tumor, nontumor lung or frozen PBMC, was sequenced unsorted. The data were obtained in a study of spatial heterogeneity in lung cancer. In the study overall: Where available, sequencing covered follow-up PBMC samples, taken at a median of around 2 years after resection. Detected beta-chain sequences consistently exceeded alpha-chain sequences.

Individual TCR cDNA molecules each bore their own unique molecular identifier. TCRdb reanalysed the 5' RACE reads using MiXCR and keeps one entry per CDR3 protein. Of about 27,000 distinct CDR3 sequences in the sample, roughly 5.7% were seen once. The origin of this receptor is a female donor with early-stage non-small cell lung cancer. Material: PBMCs, obtained at follow-up.

CDR3 nucleotides: TGTGCCAGCAGTTTATACAGGGATACAGGGCAGTACTTC. Encoded protein: CASSLYRDTGQYF. V and J are TRBV27 and TRBJ2-7, with D tentatively TRBD1 (6 bases). The CDR3 spans 13 residues. Germline values: CDR1 MNHEY, CDR2 SMNVEV (reference sequence). Trimming took off 1 base at V and 9 bases at J, with 13 bases between the two ends.